This T cell receptor beta chain emerged from a study of cytomegalovirus exposure and HLA in healthy donors. Study information: It was reported in a later analysis that the 100 to 150 validation repertoires used the same platform as the roughly 700 first-cohort repertoires. Study-level points and caveats: Under in vitro conditions, a few CMV-associated chains were confirmed as specific for CMV antigens. High specificity and sensitivity for cytomegalovirus status were reported for the classifier. A subsequent analysis found that TCR clusters from the first cohort also tended to co-occur in the 110 or so validation repertoires, with 90% to 95% of cluster scores above 0.

In germline, CDR1 is MNHEY, CDR2 SMNVEV (reference sequence). J gave up 3 bases and V 5 bases, and 5 bases lay outside the gene matches. The CDR3 covers 14 residues. Clones were read by immunoSEQ multiplex PCR, and TCRdb kept only the in-frame ones, dropping some. The sample carries 150,000 or so clones, around 82% recorded once. This clone was seen a handful of times. What it binds is unknown. The TCR was taken from a man aged 30-40 years in good health and CMV-seropositive. The sequencing sample was made of PBMCs. The rearrangement uses TRBV27 and TRBJ2-7, with 9 bases identical to TRBD2. In DNA, the CDR3 is TGTGCCAGCAGTGCTAGCGGGAAGGGCTACGAGCAGTACTTC. Protein sequence: CASSASGKGYEQYF.